A selection of T cell receptor beta chains follows, all from one sample in a study of spatial heterogeneity in lung cancer. TCRdb re-derived calls from the 5' RACE reads in MiXCR, one entry per CDR3 protein. Among some 9,300 distinct CDR3 sequences listed, around 5.8% were seen once. Sample: normal lung tissue next to the tumor, taken at surgery. The receptors were sampled from a male donor with early-stage non-small cell lung cancer. Both conserved end residues are part of each CDR3. D genes are given only for firm matches. Rows may omit the clone size; those that give it use once, few, many or a size class.

v_gene,abundance,d_gene,j_gene,CDR3aa,CDR3nt
TRBV7-3,many,TRBD2,TRBJ2-3,CASSVTGTSGSDTQYF,TGTGCCAGCAGCGTAACCGGGACTAGCGGGTCTGATACGCAGTATTTT
TRBV4-2,medium-sized,TRBD2,TRBJ2-5,CASSQETSGGGQETQYF,TGTGCCAGCAGCCAAGAGACTAGCGGGGGGGGCCAAGAGACCCAGTACTTC
TRBV20-1,many,NA,TRBJ2-3,CSAPRGGREETQYF,TGCAGTGCTCCTAGGGGGGGCCGTGAAGAGACGCAGTATTTT
TRBV7-2,many,NA,TRBJ1-6,CASSLASGGPVNSPLHF,TGTGCCAGCAGCTTAGCGTCGGGGGGCCCGGTTAATTCACCCCTCCACTTT
TRBV20-1,few,NA,TRBJ2-3,CSARDHLLVAGTDTQYF,TGCAGTGCTAGAGATCACTTACTAGTTGCGGGCACAGATACGCAGTATTTT
TRBV12-3/TRBV12-4,many,NA,TRBJ2-1,CASRDGVSSYNEQFF,TGTGCCAGCAGGGATGGGGTTAGCTCCTACAATGAGCAGTTCTTC
TRBV7-2,few,TRBD2,TRBJ2-5,CASSPGTSGASQTQYF,TGTGCCAGCAGCCCCGGGACTAGCGGAGCCTCGCAGACCCAGTACTTC
TRBV15,NA,TRBD2,TRBJ2-7,CATSKGLAPGSYEQYF,TGTGCCACCAGCAAAGGACTAGCCCCGGGTAGTTACGAGCAGTACTTC
TRBV7-9,many,TRBD2,TRBJ2-1,CASSSLASEQFF,TGTGCCAGCAGCTCACTAGCGAGTGAGCAGTTCTTC
TRBV9,many,TRBD2,TRBJ2-5,CASSTSGQETQYF,TGTGCCAGCAGCACTAGCGGGCAAGAGACCCAGTACTTC
TRBV19,medium-sized,TRBD2,TRBJ2-3,CASTISAGVDTDTQYF,TGTGCCAGTACCATCTCAGCGGGGGTCGACACAGATACGCAGTATTTT
TRBV12-2,many,NA,TRBJ2-6,CVSRLDPRDSGANVLTF,TGTGTAAGTCGCTTAGATCCCAGGGACTCTGGGGCCAACGTCCTGACTTTC
TRBV20-1,many,TRBD2,TRBJ2-1,CSARGERRGLAGGSNEQFF,TGCAGTGCTAGAGGGGAAAGACGGGGACTAGCGGGGGGATCGAATGAGCAGTTCTTC
TRBV25-1,many,TRBD1,TRBJ1-2,CASSERTGSYGYTF,TGTGCCAGCAGTGAACGGACAGGGTCCTATGGCTACACCTTC
TRBV6-5,many,TRBD2,TRBJ2-1,CASRERGGLRNEQFF,TGTGCCAGCAGGGAGCGGGGGGGCCTCAGAAATGAGCAGTTCTTC
TRBV9,many,NA,TRBJ1-1,CASSVAGNTEAFF,TGTGCCAGCAGCGTAGCAGGGAACACTGAAGCTTTCTTT
TRBV5-1,few,NA,TRBJ2-2,CASSPQGPGELFF,TGCGCCAGCAGCCCTCAGGGCCCCGGGGAGCTGTTTTTT
TRBV27,many,NA,TRBJ1-1,CASSLLDPAEAFF,TGTGCCAGCAGTTTACTCGACCCGGCAGAAGCTTTCTTT
TRBV4-3,NA,NA,TRBJ2-6,CASSPDSGAGANVLTF,TGCGCCAGCAGCCCTGATTCAGGGGCCGGGGCCAACGTCCTGACTTTC
TRBV9,medium-sized,TRBD2,TRBJ2-7,CASSVFKAGGGPFYEQYF,TGTGCCAGCAGCGTATTTAAAGCGGGAGGGGGTCCTTTCTACGAGCAGTACTTC
TRBV28,many,NA,TRBJ2-3,CASTLTGTDTQYF,TGTGCCAGCACTTTGACTGGCACAGATACGCAGTATTTT
TRBV5-4,many,NA,TRBJ2-3,CASSGPLFGELTDTQYF,TGTGCCAGCTCCGGCCCCCTTTTCGGGGAACTCACAGATACGCAGTATTTT
TRBV4-3,many,NA,TRBJ1-4,CASSQDLGQSNEKLFF,TGCGCCAGCAGCCAAGATCTTGGACAGTCTAATGAAAAACTGTTTTTT
TRBV6-2/TRBV6-3,many,NA,TRBJ1-2,CASILGPGGGYTF,TGTGCCAGCATTCTTGGACCGGGCGGTGGCTACACCTTC
TRBV5-1,NA,NA,TRBJ2-7,CASSLPKTGPTYEQYF,TGCGCCAGCAGCTTGCCCAAGACAGGTCCCACCTACGAGCAGTACTTC
TRBV20-1,many,NA,TRBJ2-7,CSGLVRPPLTTYEQYF,TGCAGTGGGCTAGTCCGTCCCCCCCTCACTACTTACGAGCAGTACTTC
TRBV20-1,few,TRBD1,TRBJ2-4,CSAQPGQGADIQYF,TGCAGTGCCCAGCCGGGACAGGGGGCTGACATTCAGTACTTC
TRBV5-1,many,NA,TRBJ2-2,CASSPMDTGELFF,TGCGCCAGCAGCCCCATGGACACCGGGGAGCTGTTTTTT
TRBV27,many,NA,TRBJ2-7,CASSLLGSRNEQYF,TGTGCCAGCAGTTTATTAGGGAGTAGGAACGAGCAGTACTTC
TRBV29-1,many,TRBD2,TRBJ2-5,CSVAEGGTETQYF,TGCAGCGTTGCCGAGGGAGGGACAGAGACCCAGTACTTC
TRBV9,few,NA,TRBJ2-7,CASSVDDSHLSYEQYF,TGTGCCAGCAGCGTAGACGACAGTCACCTCTCCTACGAGCAGTACTTC
TRBV28,NA,NA,TRBJ2-7,CASSAPQGSSEQYF,TGTGCCAGCAGTGCCCCACAGGGATCGAGTGAGCAGTACTTC